The source of this TCR beta chain is a study of technical replicates of blood from four donors. CDR1 and CDR2 from the germline V gene are SGHTS and YDEGEE. Trimming left V 0 bases short and J 1 base short, with 13 bases between. The CDR3 spans 16 residues. Assay: immunoSEQ multiplex PCR; the TCRdb copy retains only in-frame clones and omits some. Seen here are about 74,000 clones, 95% observed once, and the top ten hold approximately 0.25%. The sequenced sample consisted of T cells isolated from PBMCs. This clonotype was sampled from a human donor in good health. The rearrangement uses TRBV5-8 and TRBJ1-2; D gene uncertain. CDR3 DNA sequence: TGTGCCAGCAGCTTGGAGGCAGGCCTTAATAACTATGGCTACACCTTC. This gives the protein CASSLEAGLNNYGYTF. Full variable domain (missing parts from reference TRBV5-8 and TRBJ1-2): EAGVTQSPTHLIKTRGQQATLRCSPISGHTSVYWYQQALGLGLQFLLWYDEGEERNRGNFPPRFSGRQFPNYSSELNVNALELEDSALYLCASSLEAGLNNYGYTFGSGTRLTVV.